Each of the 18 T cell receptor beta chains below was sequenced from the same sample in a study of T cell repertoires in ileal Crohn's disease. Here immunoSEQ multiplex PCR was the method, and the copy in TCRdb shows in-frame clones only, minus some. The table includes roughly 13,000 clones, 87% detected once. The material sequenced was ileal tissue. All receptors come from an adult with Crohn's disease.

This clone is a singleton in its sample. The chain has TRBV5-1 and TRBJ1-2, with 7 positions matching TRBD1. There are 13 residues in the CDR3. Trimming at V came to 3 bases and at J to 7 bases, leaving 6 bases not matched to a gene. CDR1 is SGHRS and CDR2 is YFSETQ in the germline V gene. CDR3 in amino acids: CASSSGTDGGYTF. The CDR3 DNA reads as TGCGCCAGCAGCTCCGGGACAGATGGTGGCTACACCTTC.

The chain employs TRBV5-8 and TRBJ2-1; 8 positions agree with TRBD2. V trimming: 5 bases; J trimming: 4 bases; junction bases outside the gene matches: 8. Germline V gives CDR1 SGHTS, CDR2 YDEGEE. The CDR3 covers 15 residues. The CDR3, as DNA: TGTGCCAGCAGACCAACTAGCGGAATTTACAATGAGCAGTTCTTC. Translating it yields CASRPTSGIYNEQFF. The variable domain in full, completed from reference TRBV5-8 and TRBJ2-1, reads EAGVTQSPTHLIKTRGQQATLRCSPISGHTSVYWYQQALGLGLQFLLWYDEGEERNRGNFPPRFSGRQFPNYSSELNVNALELEDSALYLCASRPTSGIYNEQFFGPGTRLTVL.

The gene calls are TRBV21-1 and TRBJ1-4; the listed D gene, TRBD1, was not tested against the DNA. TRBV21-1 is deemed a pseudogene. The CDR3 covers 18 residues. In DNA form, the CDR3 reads TGTGCCAGCAGCAAAGCCGGGACAGGGTTTGCAACTAATGAAAAACTGTTTTTT. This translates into CASSKAGTGFATNEKLFF.

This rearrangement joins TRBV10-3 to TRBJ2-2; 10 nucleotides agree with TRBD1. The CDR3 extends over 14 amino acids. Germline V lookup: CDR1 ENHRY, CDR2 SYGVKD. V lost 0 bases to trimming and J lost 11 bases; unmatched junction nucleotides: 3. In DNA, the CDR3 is TGTGCCATCAGTGAGTCTCGGGACAGGGGCGAGCTGTTTTTT. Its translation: CAISESRDRGELFF.

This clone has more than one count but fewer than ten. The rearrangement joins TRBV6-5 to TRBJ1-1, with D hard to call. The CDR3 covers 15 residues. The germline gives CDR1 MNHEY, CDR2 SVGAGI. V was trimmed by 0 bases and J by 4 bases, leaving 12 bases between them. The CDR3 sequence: CASSYSPQVGTEAFF. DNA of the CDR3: TGTGCCAGCAGTTACTCTCCCCAGGTTGGCACTGAAGCTTTCTTT.

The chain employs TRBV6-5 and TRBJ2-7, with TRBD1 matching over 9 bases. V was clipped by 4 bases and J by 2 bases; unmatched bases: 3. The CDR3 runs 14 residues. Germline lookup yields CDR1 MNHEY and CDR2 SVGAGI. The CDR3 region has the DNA TGTGCCAGCAGTTCGGGACAGGGAACCTACGAGCAGTACTTC. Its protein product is CASSSGQGTYEQYF.

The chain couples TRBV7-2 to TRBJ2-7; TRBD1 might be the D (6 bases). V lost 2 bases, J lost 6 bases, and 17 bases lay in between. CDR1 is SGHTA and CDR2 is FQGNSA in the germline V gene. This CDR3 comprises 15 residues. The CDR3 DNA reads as TGTGCCAGCAGCTTATCGGCAGGGGTAACGAGCGAGCAGTACTTC. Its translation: CASSLSAGVTSEQYF.

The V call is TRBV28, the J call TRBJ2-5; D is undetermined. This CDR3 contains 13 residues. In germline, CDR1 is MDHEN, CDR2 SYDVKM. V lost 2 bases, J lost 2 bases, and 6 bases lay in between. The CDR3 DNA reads TGTGCCAGCAGTTTACCGGTACAAGAGACCCAGTACTTC. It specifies CASSLPVQETQYF.

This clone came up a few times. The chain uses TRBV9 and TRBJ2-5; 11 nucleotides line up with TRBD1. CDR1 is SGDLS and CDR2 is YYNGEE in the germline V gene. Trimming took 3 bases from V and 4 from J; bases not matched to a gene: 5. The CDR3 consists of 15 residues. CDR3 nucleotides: TGTGCCAGCAGCGGCGGACAGGGGGCGGGAGAGACCCAGTACTTC. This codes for CASSGGQGAGETQYF.

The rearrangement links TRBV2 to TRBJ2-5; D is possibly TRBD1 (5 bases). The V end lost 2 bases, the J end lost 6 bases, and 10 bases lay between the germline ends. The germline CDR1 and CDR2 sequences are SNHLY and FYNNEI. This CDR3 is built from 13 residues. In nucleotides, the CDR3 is TGTGCCAGCAGTGAAACCAGGGTAAAGACCCAGTACTTC. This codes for CASSETRVKTQYF.

The CDR3 protein is CASSVGERAEAFF. The CDR3 bases are TGTGCCAGCAGCGTAGGGGAGAGAGCTGAAGCTTTCTTT. The gene calls are TRBV9 and TRBJ1-1; D unclear. With 0 bases removed from V and 6 bases from J, the gap between germline ends came to 9 bases. Germline V lookup: CDR1 SGDLS, CDR2 YYNGEE. The CDR3 has 13 amino acids.

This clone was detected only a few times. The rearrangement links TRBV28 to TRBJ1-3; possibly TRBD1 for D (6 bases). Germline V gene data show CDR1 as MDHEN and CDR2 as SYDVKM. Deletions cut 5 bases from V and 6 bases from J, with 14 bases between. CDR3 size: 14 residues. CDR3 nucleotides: TGTGCCAGCAGTCCCCTACAGGGATTAAACACCATATATTTT. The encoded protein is CASSPLQGLNTIYF. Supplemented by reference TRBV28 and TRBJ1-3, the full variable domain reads DVKVTQSSRYLVKRTGEKVFLECVQDMDHENMFWYRQDPGLGLRLIYFSYDVKMKEKGDIPEGYSVSREKKERFSLILESASTNQTSMYLCASSPLQGLNTIYFGEGSWLTVV.

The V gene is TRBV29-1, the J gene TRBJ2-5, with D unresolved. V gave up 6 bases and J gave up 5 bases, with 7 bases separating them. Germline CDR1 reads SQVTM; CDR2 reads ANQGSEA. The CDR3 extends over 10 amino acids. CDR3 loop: CSVRSETQYF. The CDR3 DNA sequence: TGCAGCGTCCGTTCCGAGACCCAGTACTTC.

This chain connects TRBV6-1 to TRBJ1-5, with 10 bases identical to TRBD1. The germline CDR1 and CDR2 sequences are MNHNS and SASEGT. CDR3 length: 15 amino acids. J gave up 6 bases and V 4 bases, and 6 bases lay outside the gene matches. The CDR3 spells CASSGWDRGGQPQHF. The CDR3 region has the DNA TGTGCCAGCAGTGGATGGGACAGGGGAGGTCAGCCCCAGCATTTT.

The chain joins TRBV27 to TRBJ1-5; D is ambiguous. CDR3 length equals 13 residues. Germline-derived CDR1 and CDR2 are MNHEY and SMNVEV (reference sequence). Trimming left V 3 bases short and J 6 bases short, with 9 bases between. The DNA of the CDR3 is TGTGCCAGCAGTTTTAGCAGTGGTCAGCCCCAGCATTTT. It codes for CASSFSSGQPQHF.

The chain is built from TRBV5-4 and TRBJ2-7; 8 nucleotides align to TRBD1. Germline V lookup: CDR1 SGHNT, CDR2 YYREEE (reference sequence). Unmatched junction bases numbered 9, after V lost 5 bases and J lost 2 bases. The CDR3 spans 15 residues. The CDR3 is CASSPRTGNPYEQYF. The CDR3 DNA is TGTGCCAGCAGTCCTCGGACAGGGAACCCCTACGAGCAGTACTTC.

The CDR3: CASRGTGLNYGYTF. As DNA, the CDR3 is TGTGCCAGCAGGGGGACAGGGCTAAACTATGGCTACACCTTC. The rearrangement joins TRBV27 to TRBJ1-2; 9 bases fit TRBD1. Losses at the gene ends were 6 bases for V and 2 bases for J; bases not matched to a gene: 4. Germline V CDR1 and CDR2: MNHEY, SMNVEV (reference sequence). This CDR3 is built from 14 residues.

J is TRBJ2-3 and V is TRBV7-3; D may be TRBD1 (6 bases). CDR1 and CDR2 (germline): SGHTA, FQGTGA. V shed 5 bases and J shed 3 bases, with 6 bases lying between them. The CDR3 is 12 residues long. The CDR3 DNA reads TGTGCCAGCAGCCAGGGGACAGATACGCAGTATTTT. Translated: CASSQGTDTQYF.